Reported below is one T cell receptor (beta chain). Via MiXCR, TCRdb re-called the RT-PCR reads, giving one row per CDR3 protein. The sample shows about 680,000 distinct CDR3 sequences, approximately 15% of them seen only once. Trimming left V 1 base short and J 5 bases short, with 14 bases between. The V gene's germline CDR1 is DFQATT and CDR2 SNEGSKA (reference sequence). There are 14 residues in the CDR3. Source material: memory CD4+ T cells from blood. V is TRBV20-1 and J is TRBJ1-1; tentatively, D is TRBD1 (6 bases). The TCR was taken from a female donor in good health, serving as a healthy control. This chain's CDR3 is CSARVGQGLTEAFF. CDR3 in DNA: TGCAGTGCTAGAGTAGGGCAGGGGCTAACTGAAGCTTTCTTT.